These T cell receptor beta chains were read from a single sample in a study of blood T cell repertoires in COVID-19. Repertoires were generated with immunoSEQ multiplex PCR, while TCRdb's copy carries only in-frame clones and drops some. The sample consists of a few hundred thousand clones, around 90% of them appearing once. The material sequenced was peripheral blood. The receptors come from a woman between 45 and 60 years old with COVID-19, enrolled during active disease. The CDR3 runs from the conserved cysteine through the conserved F or W. The D gene is left open where the match is weak. Some rows have no size entry. The others give once, few or many, or a class for an expanded clone.

once TRBJ1-1 TRBD1 TRBV6-5 TGTGCCAGCAGTTACTCTGACAGGGTTGACACTGAAGCTTTCTTT CASSYSDRVDTEAFF
once TRBJ2-3 TRBD1 TRBV29-1 TGCAGCGCTGCTCGGACAGGGGGCAGAGATACGCAGTATTTT CSAARTGGRDTQYF
once TRBJ2-7 TRBD2 TRBV19 TGTGCCAGTGCCGCGGGAGCCTCCTCCTACGAGCAGTACTTC CASAAGASSYEQYF
- TRBJ2-7 - TRBV6-4 TGTGCCAGCAGTGTCGGAGATTATCCCTACGAGCAGTACTTC CASSVGDYPYEQYF
- TRBJ2-7 - TRBV6-2/TRBV6-3 TGTGCCAGCAGTTACAGTGGCCGGGACACCTTTAGCTACGAGCAGTACTTC CASSYSGRDTFSYEQYF
- TRBJ2-1 - TRBV27 TGTGCCAGCAGTTCTCGCGGGATCGGCTACAATGAGCAGTTCTTC CASSSRGIGYNEQFF
- TRBJ2-7 TRBD2 TRBV7-9 TGTGCCAGCAGCTCGGGACTAGCGGGGGCCTACGAGCAGTACTTC CASSSGLAGAYEQYF
- TRBJ2-3 - TRBV11-2 TGTGCCAGCAGCTCCGGGACTAGCACAGATACGCAGTATTTT CASSSGTSTDTQYF
- TRBJ2-7 - TRBV6-5 TGTGCCAGCAGTTACGGAGCAATTGGATCTGAGCAGTACTTC CASSYGAIGSEQYF
- TRBJ1-4 - TRBV9 TGTGCCAGCAGCGAGGGGCAGAACTATGAAAAACTGTTTTTT CASSEGQNYEKLFF
- TRBJ2-5 TRBD1 TRBV29-1 TGCAGCGCCCGGAGACAGGGGGGGACCCAGTACTTC CSARRQGGTQYF
- TRBJ2-1 - TRBV5-1 TGCGCCAGCAGCTTAGGAGGCTCAAGCTCCTACAATGAGCAGTTCTTC CASSLGGSSSYNEQFF
- TRBJ2-5 TRBD2 TRBV7-2 TGTGCCAGCAGCCTTCCGGGAGGGTCAGAGACCCAGTACTTC CASSLPGGSETQYF
- TRBJ1-1 - TRBV5-5 TGTGCCAGCAGCTTGCGCGCTGAAGCTTTCTTT CASSLRAEAFF
- TRBJ2-3 - TRBV18 TGTGCCAGCTCACCTCAGGGAAGGGGCACAGATACGCAGTATTTT CASSPQGRGTDTQYF
- TRBJ1-4 TRBD1 TRBV11-2 TGTGCCAGCAGCCGGCGGACAGGGGGCCGTGAAAAACTGTTTTTT CASSRRTGGREKLFF
- TRBJ2-7 TRBD2 TRBV6-4 TGTGCCAGCAGCCCGACTAGCGCACTAGGGTCTGGCGAGCAGTACTTC CASSPTSALGSGEQYF
- TRBJ1-1 - TRBV7-2 TGTGCCAGCAGCGTACGGCGGGGGAACACTGAAGCTTTCTTT CASSVRRGNTEAFF
- TRBJ2-7 - TRBV12-1 TGTGCCAGCAGCTTTTTGCGGGAGTACGAGCAGTACTTC CASSFLREYEQYF
- TRBJ2-3 - TRBV7-9 TGTGCCAGCAAGAAAGGTGCGGGACTCCAGAGAAGCACAGATACGCAGTATTTT CASKKGAGLQRSTDTQYF
- TRBJ1-4 TRBD1 TRBV29-1 TGCAGCGTTGTTGCCGGGACAGGGAGTGAAAAACTGTTTTTT CSVVAGTGSEKLFF
- TRBJ1-1 - TRBV2 TGTGCCAGCAGAGGGGGAGGGCAGGTAGGAGCTTTCTTT CASRGGGQVGAFF
once TRBJ1-4 TRBD1 TRBV3-1/TRBV3-2 TGTGCCAGCTCTCCTGGGACAGGGTTTGATGAAAAACTGTTTTTT CASSPGTGFDEKLFF
- TRBJ1-2 TRBD1 TRBV10-2 TGCGCCAGCAGTGAGTACACTTCTTGGAGAGGGACAGGGGATAGCTATGGCTACACCTTC CASSEYTSWRGTGDSYGYTF
few TRBJ1-5 - TRBV6-5 TGTGCCAAGGAGGGGACCGATCAGCCCCAGCATTTT CAKEGTDQPQHF
- TRBJ2-2 TRBD2 TRBV28 TGTGCCAGCAGAGGAAGGACTAGCGGGAGGGCCGGGGAGCTGTTTTTT CASRGRTSGRAGELFF
- TRBJ1-1 TRBD1 TRBV5-6 TGTGCCAGCAGCTTCGGGTACACAGGGGACACTGAAGCTTTCTTT CASSFGYTGDTEAFF
- TRBJ1-2 TRBD1 TRBV6-5 TGTGCCAGCAGCCGACAGGGGTCGGACCAGCGCTACACCTTC CASSRQGSDQRYTF
- TRBJ2-1 TRBD2 TRBV19 TGTGCCAGTAGTACTCGGACTAGCGGGAGGCTTAGTAATGAGCAGTTCTTC CASSTRTSGRLSNEQFF
- TRBJ1-2 - TRBV7-8 TGTGCCAGCAGCGCGACAGTTAACTATGGCTACACCTTC CASSATVNYGYTF
- TRBJ1-4 TRBD1 TRBV30 TGTGCCTGGAAGCCGGGACAGGGATCGCCTAATGAAAAACTGTTTTTT CAWKPGQGSPNEKLFF
- TRBJ1-2 - TRBV7-2 TGTGCCAGCAGCTTAGCGAACAGTCTCGGCTATGGCTACACCTTC CASSLANSLGYGYTF
few TRBJ1-1 - TRBV20-1 TGCAGTGCTAGTCGGAACACTGAAGCTTTCTTT CSASRNTEAFF
- TRBJ1-5 TRBD1 TRBV18 TGTGCCAGCTCACCACCTACAGGGGGTAGTCAGCCCCAGCATTTT CASSPPTGGSQPQHF
many TRBJ2-3 TRBD1 TRBV7-9 TGTGCCAGCAGCTCGCAATCCACAGGGGTAGGCACGCAGTATTTT CASSSQSTGVGTQYF
- TRBJ2-3 TRBD2 TRBV2 TGTGCCAGCAGCCGCGGGACCCGCCTGCTAGCGGGAGCAGATACGCAGTATTTT CASSRGTRLLAGADTQYF
- TRBJ2-7 - TRBV6-5 TGTGCCAGCCCCCGGTGGGAGGCCGACTACGAGCAGTACTTC CASPRWEADYEQYF
- TRBJ1-3 - TRBV30 TGTGCCTGGACAGGAAGCTCTGGAAACACCATATATTTT CAWTGSSGNTIYF
- TRBJ1-2 TRBD1 TRBV6-5 TGTGCCAGCAGGGAGACAGGGGGCGCGTTTGGCTACACCTTC CASRETGGAFGYTF
- TRBJ2-1 TRBD2 TRBV28 TGTGCCAGCAACGTCGGGGGGGCAGGGAATGAGCAGTTCTTC CASNVGGAGNEQFF
- TRBJ2-5 - TRBV7-6 TGTGCCAGCAGCACCGAGGCCCCTAGGGAGACCCAGTACTTC CASSTEAPRETQYF
- TRBJ2-7 TRBD2 TRBV15 TGTGCCACCAGCAGAGCCGGGACTAGCGGGCTTGCCTACGAGCAGTACTTC CATSRAGTSGLAYEQYF
few TRBJ1-2 - TRBV5-1 TGCGCCAGCAGCTCGGAGGGGAAAGGGGACACCTTC CASSSEGKGDTF
- TRBJ2-2 - TRBV7-8 TGTGCCAGCAGCTTAGTTATAACAGGGTGGACCGGGGAGCTGTTTTTT CASSLVITGWTGELFF
- TRBJ1-6 - TRBV2 TGTGCCAGCAGACTCCCTCGGGGAAACGGATCACCCCTCCACTTT CASRLPRGNGSPLHF
- TRBJ2-7 TRBD1 TRBV6-5 TGTGCCAGCAGTTACTCAGACAGGGGGAGATACGAGCAGTACTTC CASSYSDRGRYEQYF
- TRBJ2-5 TRBD2 TRBV30 TGTGCCTGGGTGCTTAGCGGGAGGGCCGCTGAGACCCAGTACTTC CAWVLSGRAAETQYF
- TRBJ2-7 TRBD1 TRBV19 TGTGCCAGTAGCCTAGGGACAGGAGTTTCCTACGAGCAGTACTTC CASSLGTGVSYEQYF
- TRBJ2-1 - TRBV7-9 TGTGCCAGCAGCTTTTTACAGGTCTACAATGAGCAGTTCTTC CASSFLQVYNEQFF
- TRBJ2-2 - TRBV25-1 TGTGCCAGTCAGGGTACCGGAGCCGGGGAGCTGTTTTTT CASQGTGAGELFF
- TRBJ1-2 - TRBV3-1/TRBV3-2 TGTGCCAGCAGCCATGGGGGGGGTACTAACTATGGCTACACCTTC CASSHGGGTNYGYTF
- TRBJ2-3 TRBD1 TRBV6-1 TGTGCCAGCAGTGACCGGGACAGGGTTGTAGATACGCAGTATTTT CASSDRDRVVDTQYF